This T cell receptor (beta chain) was found in a study of blood T cells in healthy people across ages. Germline CDR1 is SGDLS and CDR2 is YYNGEE. CDR3 size: 15 residues. Researchers collected 9 to 10 milliliters of peripheral blood from every single donor. Total RNA amounts of at least 5.5 micrograms were extracted per sample. Then a second PCR, running roughly 7 to 11 cycles, was carried out with a sample-barcoded 5' primer and a J-beta primer mix. Each TCR beta cDNA got a 12-nucleotide random molecular identifier. TCRdb recomputed calls from the 5' RACE reads with MiXCR, one row per CDR3 protein. The sample has about 1.5 million distinct CDR3 sequences, about 43% seen once. Study results and limitations: From one million sequenced T cells, diversity estimates were lower bounds.

To note about this clonotype: Its antigen is unidentified.

V and J are TRBV9 and TRBJ2-7; D may be TRBD1 (7 bases). The J call may be in error: the DNA end matches TRBJ2-5 better. This clonotype was sampled from a woman under 30 in good health. The specimen was blood. The CDR3 bases are TGTGCCAGCAGCACAAGTCCCAGGGGGGACGAGACCCAGTACTTC. Protein: CASSTSPRGDETQYF.